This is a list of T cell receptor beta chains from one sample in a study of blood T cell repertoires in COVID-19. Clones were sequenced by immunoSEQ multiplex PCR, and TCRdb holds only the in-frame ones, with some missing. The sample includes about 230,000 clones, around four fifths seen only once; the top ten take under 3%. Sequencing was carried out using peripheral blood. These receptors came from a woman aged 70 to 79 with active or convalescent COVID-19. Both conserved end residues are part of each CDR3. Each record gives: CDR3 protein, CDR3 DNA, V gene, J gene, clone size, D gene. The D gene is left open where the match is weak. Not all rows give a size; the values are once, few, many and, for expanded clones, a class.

CDR3aa: CASSYGNTDTQYF
CDR3nt: TGTGCCAGCAGTTATGGCAACACAGATACGCAGTATTTT
v_gene: TRBV6-2/TRBV6-3
j_gene: TRBJ2-3
abundance: -
d_gene: -

CDR3aa: CASSLAAGVDGYTF
CDR3nt: TGTGCCAGCAGCTTAGCCGCCGGAGTGGATGGCTACACCTTC
v_gene: TRBV7-2
j_gene: TRBJ1-2
abundance: once
d_gene: -

CDR3aa: CASSFLSYEQYF
CDR3nt: TGTGCCAGCAGCTTCCTTAGCTACGAGCAGTACTTC
v_gene: TRBV11-3
j_gene: TRBJ2-7
abundance: few
d_gene: -

CDR3aa: CASSLARQATLHF
CDR3nt: TGTGCCAGCAGCTTAGCGCGACAGGCCACCCTCCACTTT
v_gene: TRBV7-6
j_gene: TRBJ1-6
abundance: once
d_gene: -

CDR3aa: CASSLAGGPLQETQYF
CDR3nt: TGTGCCAGCAGCTTAGCGGGGGGCCCCCTCCAAGAGACCCAGTACTTC
v_gene: TRBV5-4
j_gene: TRBJ2-5
abundance: -
d_gene: TRBD2

CDR3aa: CASSPTAGGPGEQYF
CDR3nt: TGTGCCAGCTCACCGACAGCGGGAGGGCCAGGCGAGCAGTACTTC
v_gene: TRBV18
j_gene: TRBJ2-7
abundance: -
d_gene: TRBD2

CDR3aa: CASSGTSGTHEQYF
CDR3nt: TGTGCCAGCAGCGGGACTAGCGGGACCCACGAGCAGTACTTC
v_gene: TRBV27
j_gene: TRBJ2-7
abundance: -
d_gene: TRBD2

CDR3aa: CSARSGGREYF
CDR3nt: TGCAGTGCCAGATCGGGAGGAAGGGAGTATTTT
v_gene: TRBV20-1
j_gene: TRBJ2-3
abundance: -
d_gene: TRBD2

CDR3aa: CASSLIQGQVNEQFF
CDR3nt: TGTGCCAGCAGCTTAATTCAGGGGCAAGTAAATGAGCAGTTCTTC
v_gene: TRBV7-3
j_gene: TRBJ2-1
abundance: -
d_gene: -

CDR3aa: CASSLSRDSYGYTF
CDR3nt: TGTGCCAGCAGCTTAAGCCGGGACAGCTATGGCTACACCTTC
v_gene: TRBV7-3
j_gene: TRBJ1-2
abundance: -
d_gene: TRBD1

CDR3aa: CASSLGVQAGGQETQYF
CDR3nt: TGTGCCAGCAGCTTAGGAGTTCAAGCGGGGGGCCAAGAGACCCAGTACTTC
v_gene: TRBV7-9
j_gene: TRBJ2-5
abundance: -
d_gene: TRBD2

CDR3aa: CASSPGISLEDGYTF
CDR3nt: TGCGCCAGCAGCCCCGGGATCAGCCTGGAAGATGGCTACACCTTC
v_gene: TRBV5-1
j_gene: TRBJ1-2
abundance: -
d_gene: -

CDR3aa: CASSRGTSGGYNEQFF
CDR3nt: TGCGCCAGCAGCCGAGGGACTAGCGGGGGCTACAATGAGCAGTTCTTC
v_gene: TRBV5-1
j_gene: TRBJ2-1
abundance: -
d_gene: TRBD2

CDR3aa: CASSLTGGAGYGYTF
CDR3nt: TGTGCCAGCAGTCTTACAGGGGGCGCCGGCTATGGCTACACCTTC
v_gene: TRBV28
j_gene: TRBJ1-2
abundance: -
d_gene: TRBD1

CDR3aa: CASSTPGQVPYEQYF
CDR3nt: TGTGCCAGTAGCACACCGGGACAGGTCCCCTACGAGCAGTACTTC
v_gene: TRBV19
j_gene: TRBJ2-7
abundance: -
d_gene: TRBD1

CDR3aa: CASRLDIGNYGYTF
CDR3nt: TGCGCCAGCAGACTGGACATTGGTAACTATGGCTACACCTTC
v_gene: TRBV5-1
j_gene: TRBJ1-2
abundance: -
d_gene: -

CDR3aa: CASSESGGMDEQYF
CDR3nt: TGTGCCAGCAGTGAGTCAGGGGGCATGGACGAGCAGTACTTC
v_gene: TRBV6-1
j_gene: TRBJ2-7
abundance: once
d_gene: TRBD1

CDR3aa: CSASILGGNTIYF
CDR3nt: TGCAGTGCTAGTATACTTGGTGGAAACACCATATATTTT
v_gene: TRBV20-1
j_gene: TRBJ1-3
abundance: few
d_gene: -

CDR3aa: CASRLSGETQYF
CDR3nt: TGTGCCAGCAGGCTATCCGGAGAGACCCAGTACTTC
v_gene: TRBV3-1/TRBV3-2
j_gene: TRBJ2-5
abundance: -
d_gene: -

CDR3aa: CASSDWGRGEKLFF
CDR3nt: TGTGCCAGCAGTGATTGGGGCAGGGGTGAAAAACTGTTTTTT
v_gene: TRBV2
j_gene: TRBJ1-4
abundance: -
d_gene: -

CDR3aa: CASSPDIPNTGELFF
CDR3nt: TGTGCCAGCAGCCCAGACATCCCAAACACCGGGGAGCTGTTTTTT
v_gene: TRBV3-1/TRBV3-2
j_gene: TRBJ2-2
abundance: once
d_gene: -

CDR3aa: CASSPIYGVGIAKNIQYF
CDR3nt: TGTGCCAGCTCACCGATCTACGGGGTGGGAATAGCCAAAAACATTCAGTACTTC
v_gene: TRBV18
j_gene: TRBJ2-4
abundance: -
d_gene: -

CDR3aa: CASSYTGRVAQETQYF
CDR3nt: TGCGCCAGCAGCTACACAGGGAGGGTGGCCCAAGAGACCCAGTACTTC
v_gene: TRBV5-1
j_gene: TRBJ2-5
abundance: -
d_gene: -

CDR3aa: CASSPDGQYNEQFF
CDR3nt: TGTGCCAGCTCACCAGACGGACAGTACAATGAGCAGTTCTTC
v_gene: TRBV18
j_gene: TRBJ2-1
abundance: -
d_gene: -

CDR3aa: CASSFGTGYSNQPQHF
CDR3nt: TGTGCCAGCAGTTTTGGGACAGGTTATAGCAATCAGCCCCAGCATTTT
v_gene: TRBV27
j_gene: TRBJ1-5
abundance: -
d_gene: TRBD1

CDR3aa: CASSIRGHADTQYF
CDR3nt: TGTGCCAGTAGTATAAGGGGGCACGCAGATACGCAGTATTTT
v_gene: TRBV19
j_gene: TRBJ2-3
abundance: -
d_gene: TRBD1

CDR3aa: CASSRTSEFTDTQYF
CDR3nt: TGTGCCAGCAGTCGAACTAGCGAATTCACAGATACGCAGTATTTT
v_gene: TRBV2
j_gene: TRBJ2-3
abundance: -
d_gene: TRBD2

CDR3aa: CASSEMRASDQETQYF
CDR3nt: TGTGCCAGCAGTGAAATGAGGGCTTCAGACCAAGAGACCCAGTACTTC
v_gene: TRBV2
j_gene: TRBJ2-5
abundance: -
d_gene: -

CDR3aa: CASSLQGADANNSPLHF
CDR3nt: TGCGCCAGCAGCCTCCAGGGCGCTGATGCTAATAATTCACCCCTCCACTTT
v_gene: TRBV4-3
j_gene: TRBJ1-6
abundance: -
d_gene: -

CDR3aa: CASSQNGQVGRGYTF
CDR3nt: TGTGCCAGCAGCCAAAATGGACAGGTTGGACGTGGCTACACCTTC
v_gene: TRBV3-1/TRBV3-2
j_gene: TRBJ1-2
abundance: -
d_gene: TRBD1

CDR3aa: CASSQDSYEQYF
CDR3nt: TGCGCCAGCAGCCAGGATTCCTACGAGCAGTACTTC
v_gene: TRBV5-1
j_gene: TRBJ2-7
abundance: -
d_gene: -

CDR3aa: CASSLFGLSVGNTIYF
CDR3nt: TGTGCCAGCAGTTTATTTGGCCTTTCCGTCGGAAACACCATATATTTT
v_gene: TRBV28
j_gene: TRBJ1-3
abundance: -
d_gene: -

CDR3aa: CASSLDWVRGYSGANVLTF
CDR3nt: TGTGCCAGCAGCTTAGACTGGGTGCGGGGTTACTCTGGGGCCAACGTCCTGACTTTC
v_gene: TRBV7-8
j_gene: TRBJ2-6
abundance: -
d_gene: -

CDR3aa: CARNLDRALYSNQPQHF
CDR3nt: TGTGCCAGAAACTTGGACAGGGCCCTATATAGCAATCAGCCCCAGCATTTT
v_gene: TRBV5-3
j_gene: TRBJ1-5
abundance: -
d_gene: TRBD1

CDR3aa: CASSLETAVKYGYTF
CDR3nt: TGCGCCAGCAGCTTAGAGACAGCAGTCAAGTATGGCTACACCTTC
v_gene: TRBV5-1
j_gene: TRBJ1-2
abundance: -
d_gene: -

CDR3aa: CASSSRVAGGSYEQYF
CDR3nt: TGTGCCAGCAGTTCCCGGGTAGCGGGAGGGTCCTACGAGCAGTACTTC
v_gene: TRBV27
j_gene: TRBJ2-7
abundance: -
d_gene: TRBD2

CDR3aa: CASSQNRGRDYGYTF
CDR3nt: TGTGCCAGCAGCCAAAACAGGGGGCGCGACTATGGCTACACCTTC
v_gene: TRBV7-8
j_gene: TRBJ1-2
abundance: -
d_gene: TRBD1

CDR3aa: CASTRSPLPGYTF
CDR3nt: TGTGCCAGCACCCGAAGCCCCCTTCCTGGCTACACCTTC
v_gene: TRBV12-3/TRBV12-4
j_gene: TRBJ1-2
abundance: -
d_gene: -

CDR3aa: CASSADRAYSPLHF
CDR3nt: TGTGCCAGCAGTGCCGACAGGGCGTATTCACCCCTCCACTTT
v_gene: TRBV2
j_gene: TRBJ1-6
abundance: -
d_gene: TRBD1

CDR3aa: CASSPRRLAGDAGELFF
CDR3nt: TGCGCCAGCAGCCCAAGAAGATTAGCGGGGGACGCCGGGGAGCTGTTTTTT
v_gene: TRBV4-1
j_gene: TRBJ2-2
abundance: once
d_gene: TRBD2

CDR3aa: CASSYSTGGQFF
CDR3nt: TGTGCCAGCAGTTACTCGACGGGGGGGCAGTTCTTC
v_gene: TRBV6-5
j_gene: TRBJ2-1
abundance: -
d_gene: TRBD2

CDR3aa: CASSEAIGDQPQHF
CDR3nt: TGTGCCAGCAGTGAAGCAATCGGGGATCAGCCCCAGCATTTT
v_gene: TRBV2
j_gene: TRBJ1-5
abundance: -
d_gene: -

CDR3aa: CASSPRQPATNEKLFF
CDR3nt: TGTGCCAGCTCACCAAGACAGCCTGCAACTAATGAAAAACTGTTTTTT
v_gene: TRBV18
j_gene: TRBJ1-4
abundance: -
d_gene: -

CDR3aa: CASITGDSYEQYF
CDR3nt: TGTGCCAGCATTACCGGGGACAGCTACGAGCAGTACTTC
v_gene: TRBV6-6
j_gene: TRBJ2-7
abundance: -
d_gene: TRBD1

CDR3aa: CAISLAGGREETQYF
CDR3nt: TGTGCCATCAGTTTAGCGGGAGGGCGGGAAGAGACCCAGTACTTC
v_gene: TRBV10-3
j_gene: TRBJ2-5
abundance: -
d_gene: TRBD2

CDR3aa: CASSYTLLAGGREQFF
CDR3nt: TGTGCCAGCAGTTACACCCTTCTAGCGGGAGGGCGGGAGCAGTTCTTC
v_gene: TRBV6-2/TRBV6-3
j_gene: TRBJ2-1
abundance: -
d_gene: TRBD2